The present T cell receptor (beta chain) was sequenced within a study of blood T cell repertoires in COVID-19 (dated by TCRdb to 2018 to 2021). At the level of the whole study: The collaborator samples originated in the United States, Italy and Spain and spanned the acute and convalescent phases of COVID-19. The samples were drawn from the first 160 participants of the ongoing ImmuneRACE study and from over 950 subjects provided by 6 global collaborators. Subjects who had been exposed to COVID-19, were actively infected with it, or had recovered from it provided the deeply sampled blood TCRbeta repertoires that made up the dataset. The material from the prospective study consisted of cDNA or gDNA derived from T cells, B-cell-depleted T cells, or PBMCs. The sample metadata nearly always contained a de-identified subject ID, COVID-19 status, age in years and sex. The repertoires were made available in a free public database intended to serve as a resource for research on the immune response to SARS-CoV-2. Where available, HLA class I and class II types were obtained from metadata supplied by the sample provider rather than from assay-based typing.

Study-wide findings and limitations: Clinical and demographic metadata were provided uncurated, with the amount varying by source and participant.

The CDR3 runs 14 residues from the cysteine to the phenylalanine. Kept here is only the CDR3 DNA, which spans 42 bases and is read in frame from base 1. Relative to germline, V is missing 3 bases and J is missing 5 bases, with 7 bases of the junction outside any gene match. CDR1 and CDR2 are read off the germline V gene (reference sequence) as DFQATT and SNEGSKA. In the case of this clone: Which antigen it targets is not known. Nothing much larger sits one base from this clone, and base qualities are not available.

TCRbeta CDR3 regions were amplified from genomic DNA by means of the immunoSEQ Assay, a bias-controlled multiplex PCR. For the original study's pipeline: Nucleated cell counts per sample were estimated from amplification of reference gene primers within the assay. Sequence reads were collapsed and filtered to measure the absolute abundance of every unique TCRbeta CDR3 rearrangement. For each sample, productive Simpson clonality was calculated as the square root of Simpson's diversity index over productive rearrangements. As stored in TCRdb, this immuneACCESS dataset retains in-frame rearrangements with V and J assigned. A fraction of the clones does not appear; measured against another copy, unresolved V genes explain less than half of the discrepancy, and the remainder lacks a known reason. Clonal size and the V and J genes are those of that table, whereas D and trimming came from the DNA. Recorded for this sample are 65,000 to 90,000 clones; around 91% of them occurred a single time. Around 5.4% of the sample is in the top ten clones.

Each collaborating institution followed its own protocols to collect whole blood in K2EDTA tubes. For TCRbeta analysis, collaborator samples were shipped as frozen whole blood, as isolated PBMCs, or as DNA extracted from either sample type. This receptor was obtained from a human donor in a cohort sampled during active COVID-19. The sequence joins TRBV20-1 to TRBJ2-5; 9 middle bases align to TRBD2. Source material: peripheral blood. The CDR3 protein: CSASGRGGRETQYF. The bases are TGCAGTGCTAGTGGGCGGGGGGGCCGCGAGACCCAGTACTTC.